A single sample is the source of the 18 T cell receptor beta chains below, sequenced in a study of vaccination effects on CD4 cells after COVID-19. Profiled with immunoSEQ multiplex PCR; TCRdb holds only in-frame clones, not every one. The sample yields 25,000 to 40,000 clones, roughly four fifths seen once. Their target antigens are unknown. The ViraFEST assay expanded antigen-specific CD4+ T cells with viral peptide pools before sequencing. When less than 11 days of culture had elapsed, CD4+ T cells were isolated. Two-dose BNT162b2 or mRNA-1273 vaccination was given to participants. Sequencing used CD4+ T cells from PBMCs cultured with HCoV-NL63 spike peptides, obtained after COVID-19 vaccination. The receptors shown here come from a human donor who received a COVID-19 vaccine. Some clones in this sample may be carry-over from other donors' samples.

The genes are TRBV9 and TRBJ2-3, with TRBD1 identical over 9 bases. The CDR3 extends over 17 amino acids. Trimming removed 3 bases from V and 5 bases from J; junction bases left unmatched: 13. The germline gives CDR1 SGDLS, CDR2 YYNGEE. Here the CDR3 reads CASSARGVGQGKDTQYF. The DNA of the CDR3 is TGTGCCAGCAGCGCCCGAGGGGTGGGACAGGGAAAAGATACGCAGTATTTT.

V and J are TRBV18 and TRBJ1-4, with 7 bases that match TRBD1. This CDR3 is built from 13 residues. In germline, CDR1 is KGHSH, CDR2 LQKENI. After removal of 8 bases from V and 2 bases from J, the junction contained 2 bases not matched to a gene. The CDR3 protein is CASRQGTNEKLFF. CDR3 in DNA: TGTGCCAGCCGACAGGGTACTAATGAAAAACTGTTTTTT.

This rearrangement joins TRBV24-1 to TRBJ1-5; 7 nucleotides match TRBD1. The ends lost 4 bases at V and 4 bases at J; junction bases unmatched: 9. CDR3 size: 16 residues. CDR1 and CDR2 from the germline V gene are KGHDR and SFDVKD. DNA for the CDR3: TGTGCCACCAGTGAGCAGACAGGGCCCGCTAATCAGCCCCAGCATTTT. Protein product: CATSEQTGPANQPQHF.

This clone was counted only a few times. J is TRBJ1-6 and V is TRBV5-4; D call uncertain. The length of the CDR3 is 13 residues. Germline CDR1 is SGHNT and CDR2 is YYREEE (reference sequence). Trimming stripped 0 bases from V and 9 bases from J, with 7 bases between. This CDR3 is CASSLVPASPLHF. CDR3 DNA sequence: TGTGCCAGCAGCTTGGTACCCGCTTCACCCCTCCACTTT.

This chain joins TRBV6-5 and TRBJ1-1; D gene unclear. V shed 7 bases and J shed 7 bases, with 13 bases lying between them. Germline lookup yields CDR1 MNHEY and CDR2 SVGAGI. There are 12 residues in the CDR3. CDR3 loop: CASTPMVGEAFF. For the CDR3, the DNA is TGTGCCAGCACCCCAATGGTTGGTGAAGCTTTCTTT.

This clone has more than one count but fewer than ten. The chain is built from TRBV7-2 and TRBJ1-2, with D perhaps TRBD1 (6 bases). With 1 base removed from V and 5 bases from J, the gap between germline ends came to 17 bases. The CDR3 spans 16 residues. Per the germline V gene, CDR1 is SGHTA and CDR2 is FQGNSA. CDR3 region: CASSLGTGTNLYGYTF. CDR3 DNA: TGTGCCAGCAGCTTAGGGACCGGGACAAACCTTTATGGCTACACCTTC. The variable domain in full, completed from reference TRBV7-2 and TRBJ1-2, reads GAGVSQSPSNKVTEKGKDVELRCDPISGHTALYWYRQSLGQGLEFLIYFQGNSAPDKSGLPSDRFSAERTGGSVSTLTIQRTQQEDSAVYLCASSLGTGTNLYGYTFGSGTRLTVV.

J is TRBJ1-5 and V is TRBV28; D might be TRBD1 (5 bases). The germline V gene has CDR1 MDHEN and CDR2 SYDVKM. Trimming pared 3 bases from V and 0 bases from J, leaving 12 bases between. CDR3 length: 16 residues. CDR3 sequence reads: CASSFQRQLSNQPQHF. For the CDR3, the DNA is TGTGCCAGCAGTTTTCAGAGACAGCTTAGCAATCAGCCCCAGCATTTT. Using reference TRBV28 and TRBJ1-5 for the parts outside the CDR3, the full variable domain is DVKVTQSSRYLVKRTGEKVFLECVQDMDHENMFWYRQDPGLGLRLIYFSYDVKMKEKGDIPEGYSVSREKKERFSLILESASTNQTSMYLCASSFQRQLSNQPQHFGDGTRLSIL.

Only one count was recorded for this clone. The V call is TRBV18, the J call TRBJ1-2, with D maybe TRBD1 (5 bases). CDR1 and CDR2 from the germline V gene are KGHSH and LQKENI. The CDR3 contains 13 residues. V lost 2 bases to trimming and J lost 4 bases, with 8 bases between them. CDR3 amino acids: CASSPTGPYGYTF. The CDR3 coding sequence is TGTGCCAGCTCACCAACAGGACCCTATGGCTACACCTTC.

The rearrangement uses TRBV11-2 and TRBJ2-5, with TRBD2 identical over 9 bases. The J segment lost 5 bases and the V segment lost 3 bases, leaving 13 bases of the junction unmatched. The CDR3 sequence is 17 residues long. In germline, CDR1 is SGHAT, CDR2 FQNNGV. The CDR3 sequence: CASSFSSGGTTRETQYF. CDR3 coding DNA: TGTGCCAGCAGCTTTAGTAGCGGGGGCACTACCAGGGAGACCCAGTACTTC.

This clone was found once. V usage is TRBV7-2 and J usage is TRBJ2-5; the D gene could be TRBD1 or TRBD2 (5 bases each). Trimming shortened V by 0 bases and J by 1 base, and 6 bases separated the two germline ends. The CDR3 extends over 14 amino acids. Germline V lookup: CDR1 SGHTA, CDR2 FQGNSA. This CDR3 is CASSLAGPQETQYF. DNA of the CDR3: TGTGCCAGCAGCTTAGCGGGACCCCAAGAGACCCAGTACTTC.

V usage is TRBV2 and J usage is TRBJ1-3; TRBD1 agrees at 9 bases. The V gene's germline CDR1 is SNHLY and CDR2 FYNNEI. The CDR3 totals 18 residues. J was trimmed by 4 bases and V by 6 bases; bases with no gene match: 16. The CDR3 DNA follows: TGTGCCAGCAGCCCACATTCTTGGGGACAGGGCCAAGGAAACACCATATATTTT. The encoded protein is CASSPHSWGQGQGNTIYF. Complete variable domain (other parts from reference TRBV2 and TRBJ1-3): EPEVTQTPSHQVTQMGQEVILRCVPISNHLYFYWYRQILGQKVEFLVSFYNNEISEKSEIFDDQFSVERPDGSNFTLKIRSTKLEDSAMYFCASSPHSWGQGQGNTIYFGEGSWLTVV.

The CDR3 DNA sequence: TGCGCCAGCAGGCTACAGGGGAGTGACTATGGCTACACCTTC. Translation: CASRLQGSDYGYTF. This chain joins TRBV5-1 and TRBJ1-2; 7 nucleotides match TRBD1. The trim removed 5 bases at V and 3 bases at J, leaving 7 bases unmatched. The germline gives CDR1 SGHRS, CDR2 YFSETQ. This CDR3 comprises 14 residues.

The chain has TRBV24-1 and TRBJ2-2; no firm D call. Germline loops: CDR1 KGHDR, CDR2 SFDVKD. Trimming shortened V by 5 bases and J by 6 bases, and 9 bases separated the two germline ends. The CDR3 contains 13 residues. As DNA, the CDR3 is TGTGCCACCAGTGCAACTTCGGCCGGGGAGCTGTTTTTT. Its protein product is CATSATSAGELFF.

This clone was detected a few times. The chain links TRBV5-1 to TRBJ1-1; 7 bases align to TRBD1. The CDR3 contains 14 residues. J lost 4 bases, V lost 4 bases, and 7 bases had no gene match. Germline V CDR1 and CDR2: SGHRS, YFSETQ. The CDR3, as DNA: TGCGCCAGCAGCCCCGGACAGGCGGGCACTGAAGCTTTCTTT. Protein product: CASSPGQAGTEAFF.

This chain links TRBV18 with TRBJ1-1; D is possibly TRBD1 (5 bases). CDR1 is KGHSH and CDR2 is LQKENI in the germline V gene. The CDR3 runs 15 residues. V shed 0 bases and J shed 1 base, with 9 bases lying between them. CDR3 nucleotides: TGTGCCAGCTCACCACCGTCTCAGGGGAACACTGAAGCTTTCTTT. Translating it yields CASSPPSQGNTEAFF.

The rearrangement joins TRBV6-2 or TRBV6-3 to TRBJ2-7; 7 positions agree with TRBD2. The germline gives CDR1 MNHEY, CDR2 SVGEGT. The CDR3 has 13 residues. V was clipped by 5 bases and J by 3 bases; unmatched bases: 4. The CDR3 loop reads CASSRWEGYEQYV. The CDR3 region has the DNA TGTGCCAGCAGTAGGTGGGAGGGCTACGAGCAGTACGTC.

This clone was observed a handful of times. The V and J genes are TRBV2 and TRBJ1-2, with a tentative D call TRBD1 (6 bases). The germline V and J ends were trimmed by 11 bases and 0 bases, with 16 bases remaining between them. The CDR3 is made up of 14 amino acids. Germline V gives CDR1 SNHLY, CDR2 FYNNEI. CDR3 sequence reads: CAGNRDKANYGYTF. CDR3 bases: TGTGCCGGAAACCGGGACAAGGCTAACTATGGCTACACCTTC.

The J gene is TRBJ2-1, the V gene TRBV5-1, with D uncertain. V lost 2 bases to trimming and J lost 8 bases, with 11 bases between them. Germline V gene sequence: CDR1 SGHRS, CDR2 YFSETQ. This CDR3 has 13 residues. Here the CDR3 reads CASSFGYNDEQFF. The CDR3, as DNA: TGCGCCAGCAGCTTCGGGTATAACGATGAGCAGTTCTTC.